Listed below are T cell receptor beta chains from one sample, sequenced in a study of blood T cell repertoires in COVID-19. Repertoires were generated with immunoSEQ multiplex PCR, while TCRdb's copy carries only in-frame clones and drops some. The sample consists of about 140,000 clones, about 87% of them appearing once. The sample consisted of peripheral blood. These receptors originate from a human donor in a cohort sampled during active COVID-19. Each CDR3 is given with its conserved first and last residue. Fields, in order: J gene, clone size, V gene, D gene, CDR3 DNA, CDR3 protein. D genes are given only for firm matches. Expanded clones are given a class, and other clones once, few, many or no size at all.

j_call: TRBJ1-3
clone_size: .
v_call: TRBV2
d_call: TRBD1
cdr3_nt: TGTGCCAGCAGACTAGGGGACAGGGGTGGAAACACCATATATTTT
cdr3_aa: CASRLGDRGGNTIYF

j_call: TRBJ2-1
clone_size: .
v_call: TRBV6-5
d_call: .
cdr3_nt: TGTGCAATTGGGCAGGACTACAATGAGCAGTTCTTC
cdr3_aa: CAIGQDYNEQFF

j_call: TRBJ2-1
clone_size: .
v_call: TRBV4-1
d_call: TRBD1
cdr3_nt: TGCGCCAGCAGCCAAACCCGGGACAGGGGGAATGAGCAGTTCTTC
cdr3_aa: CASSQTRDRGNEQFF

j_call: TRBJ2-3
clone_size: .
v_call: TRBV27
d_call: TRBD2
cdr3_nt: TGTGCCAGCAGTTTGGGACTAGCGGGAGGACAGGATACGCAGTATTTT
cdr3_aa: CASSLGLAGGQDTQYF

j_call: TRBJ2-3
clone_size: .
v_call: TRBV5-1
d_call: .
cdr3_nt: TGCGCCAGCAGCAAAGGTACAGGGTCTTCCAAATTCACAGATACGCAGTATTTT
cdr3_aa: CASSKGTGSSKFTDTQYF

j_call: TRBJ2-1
clone_size: .
v_call: TRBV5-1
d_call: .
cdr3_nt: TGCGCCAGCAGCTTAGAGACTAGAGACAATGAGCAGTTCTTC
cdr3_aa: CASSLETRDNEQFF

j_call: TRBJ2-3
clone_size: .
v_call: TRBV5-1
d_call: TRBD1
cdr3_nt: TGCGCCAGCAGCTCTAGTGTGAGGAGACAGGGATCAGATACGCAGTATTTT
cdr3_aa: CASSSSVRRQGSDTQYF

j_call: TRBJ1-5
clone_size: .
v_call: TRBV11-2
d_call: .
cdr3_nt: TGTGCCAGCAGCTTAGTCGGTACCGGGACACATAGCAATCAGCCCCAGCATTTT
cdr3_aa: CASSLVGTGTHSNQPQHF

j_call: TRBJ2-5
clone_size: .
v_call: TRBV18
d_call: .
cdr3_nt: TGTGCCAGCACTCCCTTCGAGGCTCGCGGAGAGACCCAGTACTTC
cdr3_aa: CASTPFEARGETQYF

j_call: TRBJ1-2
clone_size: .
v_call: TRBV18
d_call: .
cdr3_nt: TGTGCCAGCTCACCCTATAGGCAGGGTGACGGCTACACCTTC
cdr3_aa: CASSPYRQGDGYTF

j_call: TRBJ1-2
clone_size: .
v_call: TRBV5-4
d_call: TRBD1
cdr3_nt: TGTGCCAGCAGCTTGGACAGGGGCTATGGCTACACCTTC
cdr3_aa: CASSLDRGYGYTF

j_call: TRBJ2-1
clone_size: .
v_call: TRBV30
d_call: TRBD2
cdr3_nt: TGTGCCTGGACCCCCCGGGTAGCGGGAGAAAATCCGTTCTTC
cdr3_aa: CAWTPRVAGENPFF

j_call: TRBJ1-6
clone_size: .
v_call: TRBV30
d_call: TRBD1
cdr3_nt: TGTGCCTGGACTATATCAGGGGGCTCTGTCGGAGCACCCCTCCACTTT
cdr3_aa: CAWTISGGSVGAPLHF

j_call: TRBJ2-3
clone_size: .
v_call: TRBV5-4
d_call: .
cdr3_nt: TGTGCCAGCGGCGGGAGCACAGATACGCAGTATTTT
cdr3_aa: CASGGSTDTQYF

j_call: TRBJ2-3
clone_size: .
v_call: TRBV6-4
d_call: TRBD2
cdr3_nt: TGTGCCAGCCGGGCATCTAGCGGGGGGGCCTCAATGAGCACAGATACGCAGTATTTT
cdr3_aa: CASRASSGGASMSTDTQYF

j_call: TRBJ1-1
clone_size: .
v_call: TRBV9
d_call: TRBD1
cdr3_nt: TGTGCCAGCAGCGTTTCAGGGGGCAACACTGAAGCTTTCTTT
cdr3_aa: CASSVSGGNTEAFF

j_call: TRBJ1-1
clone_size: .
v_call: TRBV10-3
d_call: .
cdr3_nt: TGTGCCATCAGTGTTCAGGTTAACACTGAAGCTTTCTTT
cdr3_aa: CAISVQVNTEAFF

j_call: TRBJ2-3
clone_size: .
v_call: TRBV2
d_call: TRBD2
cdr3_nt: TGTGCCAGCAGTGACCCCCGACTAGCGGGAGGGCCTGGAAGCACAGATACGCAGTATTTT
cdr3_aa: CASSDPRLAGGPGSTDTQYF

j_call: TRBJ2-2
clone_size: .
v_call: TRBV19
d_call: TRBD2
cdr3_nt: TGTGCCAGTAGTATAGGGGGGACTAGCGGGAAACGAGCCGGGGAGCTGTTTTTT
cdr3_aa: CASSIGGTSGKRAGELFF

j_call: TRBJ1-6
clone_size: .
v_call: TRBV6-5
d_call: .
cdr3_nt: TGTGCCAGCGGGGCACTCGGACAGTTTAATTCACCCCTCCACTTT
cdr3_aa: CASGALGQFNSPLHF

j_call: TRBJ2-3
clone_size: .
v_call: TRBV11-2
d_call: TRBD2
cdr3_nt: TGTGCCAGCAGCTTAGAGGGACTAGTTCATCAAGATACGCAGTATTTT
cdr3_aa: CASSLEGLVHQDTQYF

j_call: TRBJ2-3
clone_size: .
v_call: TRBV24-1
d_call: TRBD1
cdr3_nt: TGTGCCACCAGTGACCCCGGGACAGGCACAGATACGCAGTATTTT
cdr3_aa: CATSDPGTGTDTQYF

j_call: TRBJ2-5
clone_size: .
v_call: TRBV14
d_call: TRBD2
cdr3_nt: TGTGCCAGCAGCCAATTCGGCGGGGGTCAAGAGACCCAGTACTTC
cdr3_aa: CASSQFGGGQETQYF

j_call: TRBJ2-2
clone_size: .
v_call: TRBV5-4
d_call: .
cdr3_nt: TGTGCCAGCAGCCTCGACGGCGGGACCACCGGGGAGCTGTTTTTT
cdr3_aa: CASSLDGGTTGELFF

j_call: TRBJ2-3
clone_size: .
v_call: TRBV7-2
d_call: TRBD1
cdr3_nt: TGTGCCAGCAGCGCCTTACAGGGGCTACCTTTCACAGATACGCAGTATTTT
cdr3_aa: CASSALQGLPFTDTQYF

j_call: TRBJ2-3
clone_size: .
v_call: TRBV7-2
d_call: TRBD2
cdr3_nt: TGTGCCAGCAGCTTAGTAGGGGACTACGCAGATACGCAGTATTTT
cdr3_aa: CASSLVGDYADTQYF

j_call: TRBJ2-1
clone_size: few
v_call: TRBV10-1
d_call: .
cdr3_nt: TGCGCCTCCCCTTTCGGGTCAAGCTCCTACAATGAGCAGTTCTTC
cdr3_aa: CASPFGSSSYNEQFF

j_call: TRBJ1-3
clone_size: .
v_call: TRBV6-5
d_call: TRBD1
cdr3_nt: TGTGCCAGCAGTACCGGGACAGGGGCGAACACCATATATTTT
cdr3_aa: CASSTGTGANTIYF

j_call: TRBJ1-6
clone_size: .
v_call: TRBV4-1
d_call: .
cdr3_nt: TGCGCCCTCACTCAGGGCAGCTCCTATAATTCACCCCTCCACTTT
cdr3_aa: CALTQGSSYNSPLHF

j_call: TRBJ1-1
clone_size: .
v_call: TRBV19
d_call: .
cdr3_nt: TGTGCCAGTAGTATGGACAGAGTGAACACTGAAGCTTTCTTT
cdr3_aa: CASSMDRVNTEAFF

j_call: TRBJ1-6
clone_size: .
v_call: TRBV5-1
d_call: .
cdr3_nt: TGCGCCAGCAGCCCCTGGACAGCGGAAAGTTCACCCCTCCACTTT
cdr3_aa: CASSPWTAESSPLHF

j_call: TRBJ2-5
clone_size: .
v_call: TRBV6-5
d_call: .
cdr3_nt: TGTGTCCCCCGGCGGGCTAGCCGTAAAGAGACCCAGTACTTC
cdr3_aa: CVPRRASRKETQYF

j_call: TRBJ2-1
clone_size: .
v_call: TRBV7-2
d_call: TRBD2
cdr3_nt: TGTGCCAGCAGCTACCGGGGGAGCGGGATTAAGAATGAGCAGTTCTTC
cdr3_aa: CASSYRGSGIKNEQFF

j_call: TRBJ2-1
clone_size: .
v_call: TRBV7-8
d_call: .
cdr3_nt: TGTGCCAGCAGCTTAGCGGGGGGCAATGAGCAGTTCTTC
cdr3_aa: CASSLAGGNEQFF

j_call: TRBJ1-2
clone_size: .
v_call: TRBV5-3
d_call: TRBD1
cdr3_nt: TGTGCCAGAAGCTTTCCCCCGGGACAGGGAAACTATGGCTACACCTTC
cdr3_aa: CARSFPPGQGNYGYTF

j_call: TRBJ1-5
clone_size: .
v_call: TRBV5-5
d_call: .
cdr3_nt: TGTGCCAGCAGCTCTTCGGTCGGTAGCAATCAGCCCCAGCATTTT
cdr3_aa: CASSSSVGSNQPQHF

j_call: TRBJ2-5
clone_size: .
v_call: TRBV30
d_call: TRBD2
cdr3_nt: TGTGCCTGGAGTGTACTCCTAGCGGGGGGTCGGGAGACCCAGTACTTC
cdr3_aa: CAWSVLLAGGRETQYF

j_call: TRBJ1-4
clone_size: .
v_call: TRBV7-8
d_call: TRBD1
cdr3_nt: TGTGCCAGCAGCTTCGGACAGGGCGGTAATGAAAAACTGTTTTTT
cdr3_aa: CASSFGQGGNEKLFF

j_call: TRBJ2-2
clone_size: .
v_call: TRBV28
d_call: .
cdr3_nt: TGTGCCAGCAGTGAGCGGAACACCGGGGAGCTGTTTTTT
cdr3_aa: CASSERNTGELFF

j_call: TRBJ2-7
clone_size: .
v_call: TRBV2
d_call: TRBD2
cdr3_nt: TGTGCCAGCAGGACTAGCGGGGCGACCTACGAGCAGTACTTC
cdr3_aa: CASRTSGATYEQYF

j_call: TRBJ2-2
clone_size: .
v_call: TRBV6-4
d_call: .
cdr3_nt: TGTGCCAGCAGTGACCAGGGCACCGGGGAGCTGTTTTTT
cdr3_aa: CASSDQGTGELFF

j_call: TRBJ1-5
clone_size: .
v_call: TRBV7-2
d_call: .
cdr3_nt: TGTGCCAGCAGCTTAGCGGGTGGGTGGGGCGATCAGCCCCAGCATTTT
cdr3_aa: CASSLAGGWGDQPQHF

j_call: TRBJ1-2
clone_size: .
v_call: TRBV5-1
d_call: .
cdr3_nt: TGCGCCAGCAGCGAAGAAATTTTCCGGGGATCTGGCTACACCTTC
cdr3_aa: CASSEEIFRGSGYTF

j_call: TRBJ2-2
clone_size: .
v_call: TRBV28
d_call: .
cdr3_nt: TGTGCCAGCAGTTTAAGGGGTCAACCCACCGGGGAGCTGTTTTTT
cdr3_aa: CASSLRGQPTGELFF

j_call: TRBJ2-1
clone_size: .
v_call: TRBV5-1
d_call: TRBD2
cdr3_nt: TGCGCCAGCAGCTTGGCACTAGCGGAGTACAATGAGCAGTTCTTC
cdr3_aa: CASSLALAEYNEQFF

j_call: TRBJ1-2
clone_size: .
v_call: TRBV2
d_call: TRBD1
cdr3_nt: TGTGCCAGCACGGGGGACAGGGGTAACTATGGCTACACCTTC
cdr3_aa: CASTGDRGNYGYTF

j_call: TRBJ2-3
clone_size: .
v_call: TRBV13
d_call: .
cdr3_nt: TGTGCCAGCAGCGAAACGGGAGCCGGGGATACGCAGTATTTT
cdr3_aa: CASSETGAGDTQYF

j_call: TRBJ1-1
clone_size: .
v_call: TRBV19
d_call: TRBD1
cdr3_nt: TGTGCCAGTAGTGTGGGACAGGGAGCCCCTGAAGCTTTCTTT
cdr3_aa: CASSVGQGAPEAFF

j_call: TRBJ2-1
clone_size: .
v_call: TRBV4-1
d_call: TRBD1
cdr3_nt: TGCGCCAGCAGCAACAACCCAGGGGGTAGTAGGAGGAATGAGCAGTTCTTC
cdr3_aa: CASSNNPGGSRRNEQFF

j_call: TRBJ2-5
clone_size: .
v_call: TRBV7-9
d_call: .
cdr3_nt: TGTGCCAGCAGCTTTAGCTTGCGGTACCAAGAGACCCAGTACTTC
cdr3_aa: CASSFSLRYQETQYF

j_call: TRBJ2-1
clone_size: .
v_call: TRBV5-4
d_call: TRBD1
cdr3_nt: TGTGCCAGCAGCATCCGGGACAGGGAAGGGGAGCAGTTCTTC
cdr3_aa: CASSIRDREGEQFF

j_call: TRBJ2-1
clone_size: .
v_call: TRBV10-2
d_call: .
cdr3_nt: TGCGCCAGCAGTCCCGTCGGTAGCGGACTACGCAAGACTTACAATGAGCAGTTCTTC
cdr3_aa: CASSPVGSGLRKTYNEQFF

j_call: TRBJ1-4
clone_size: .
v_call: TRBV24-1
d_call: .
cdr3_nt: TGTGCCACCAGTTCCGGGGGGGGTGAAAAACTGTTTTTT
cdr3_aa: CATSSGGGEKLFF